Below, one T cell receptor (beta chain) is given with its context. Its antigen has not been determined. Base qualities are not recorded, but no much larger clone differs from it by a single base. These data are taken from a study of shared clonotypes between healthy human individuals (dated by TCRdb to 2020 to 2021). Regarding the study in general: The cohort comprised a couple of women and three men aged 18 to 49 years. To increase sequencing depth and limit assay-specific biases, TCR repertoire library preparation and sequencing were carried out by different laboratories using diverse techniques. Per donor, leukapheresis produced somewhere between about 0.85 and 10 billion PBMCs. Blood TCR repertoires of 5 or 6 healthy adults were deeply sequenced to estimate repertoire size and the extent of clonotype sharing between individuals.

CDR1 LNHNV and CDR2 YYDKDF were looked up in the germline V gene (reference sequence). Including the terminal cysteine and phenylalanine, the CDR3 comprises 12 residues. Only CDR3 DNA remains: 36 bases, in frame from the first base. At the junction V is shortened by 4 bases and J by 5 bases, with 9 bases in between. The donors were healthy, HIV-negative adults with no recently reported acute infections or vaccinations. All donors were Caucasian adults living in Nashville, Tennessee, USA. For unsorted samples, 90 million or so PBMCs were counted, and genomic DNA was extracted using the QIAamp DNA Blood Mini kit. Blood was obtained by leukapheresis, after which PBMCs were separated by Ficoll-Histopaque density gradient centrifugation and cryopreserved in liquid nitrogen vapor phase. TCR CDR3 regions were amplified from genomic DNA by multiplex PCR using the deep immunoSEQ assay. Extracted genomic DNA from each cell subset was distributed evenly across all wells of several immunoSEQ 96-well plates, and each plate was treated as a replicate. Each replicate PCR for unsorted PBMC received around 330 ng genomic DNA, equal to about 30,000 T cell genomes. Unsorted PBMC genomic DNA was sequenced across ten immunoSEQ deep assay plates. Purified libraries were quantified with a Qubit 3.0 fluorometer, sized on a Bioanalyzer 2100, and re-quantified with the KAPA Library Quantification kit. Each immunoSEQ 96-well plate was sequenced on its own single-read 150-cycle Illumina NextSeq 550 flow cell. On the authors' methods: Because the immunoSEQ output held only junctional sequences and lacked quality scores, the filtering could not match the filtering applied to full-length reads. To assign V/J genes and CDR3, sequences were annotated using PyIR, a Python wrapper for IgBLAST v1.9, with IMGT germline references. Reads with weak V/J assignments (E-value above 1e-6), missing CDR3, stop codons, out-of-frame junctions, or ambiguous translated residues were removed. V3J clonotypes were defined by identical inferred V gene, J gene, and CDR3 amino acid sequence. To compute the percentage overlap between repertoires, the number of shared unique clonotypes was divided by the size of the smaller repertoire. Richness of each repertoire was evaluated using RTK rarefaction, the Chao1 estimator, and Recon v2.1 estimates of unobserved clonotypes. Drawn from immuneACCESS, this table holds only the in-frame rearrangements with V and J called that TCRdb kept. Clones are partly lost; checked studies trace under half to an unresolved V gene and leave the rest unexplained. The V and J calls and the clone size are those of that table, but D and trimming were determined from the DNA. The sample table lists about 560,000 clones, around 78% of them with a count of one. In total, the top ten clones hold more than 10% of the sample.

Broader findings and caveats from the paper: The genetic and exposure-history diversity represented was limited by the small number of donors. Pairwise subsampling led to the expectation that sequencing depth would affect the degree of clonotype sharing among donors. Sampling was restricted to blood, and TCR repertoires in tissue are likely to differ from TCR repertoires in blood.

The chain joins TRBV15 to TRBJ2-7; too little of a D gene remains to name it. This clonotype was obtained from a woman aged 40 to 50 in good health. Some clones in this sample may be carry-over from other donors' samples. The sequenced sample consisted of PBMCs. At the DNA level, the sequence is TGTGCCACCAGCACCTCCGGAAACGAGCAGTACTTC. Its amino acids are CATSTSGNEQYF.